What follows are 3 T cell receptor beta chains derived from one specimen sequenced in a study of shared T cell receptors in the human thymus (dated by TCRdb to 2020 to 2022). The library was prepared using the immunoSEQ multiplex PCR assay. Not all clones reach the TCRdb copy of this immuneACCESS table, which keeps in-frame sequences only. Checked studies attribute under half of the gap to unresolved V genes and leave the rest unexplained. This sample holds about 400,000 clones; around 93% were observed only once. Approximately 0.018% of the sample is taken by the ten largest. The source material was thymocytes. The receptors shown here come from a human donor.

The CDR3 DNA is TGTGCCAGCAGCTCGGACAGGCTACCCCTCAATGAGCAGTTCTTC. Its protein is CASSSDRLPLNEQFF. This chain connects TRBV5-6 to TRBJ2-1; 7 bases match TRBD1. Trimming at V came to 3 bases and at J to 6 bases, leaving 9 bases not matched to a gene. The CDR3 contains 15 residues. Germline V lookup: CDR1 SGHDT, CDR2 YYEEEE.

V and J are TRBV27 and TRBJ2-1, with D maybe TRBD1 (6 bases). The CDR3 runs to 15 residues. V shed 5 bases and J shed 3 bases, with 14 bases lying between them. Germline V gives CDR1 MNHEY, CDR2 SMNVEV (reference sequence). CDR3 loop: CASSRDKPYYNEQFF. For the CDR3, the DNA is TGTGCCAGCAGTCGGGACAAGCCTTACTACAATGAGCAGTTCTTC.

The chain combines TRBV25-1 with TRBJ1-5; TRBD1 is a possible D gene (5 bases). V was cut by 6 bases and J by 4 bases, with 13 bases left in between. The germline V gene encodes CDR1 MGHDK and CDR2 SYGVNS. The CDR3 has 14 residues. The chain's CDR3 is CASRGRGTNQPQHF. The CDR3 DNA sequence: TGTGCCAGCAGAGGGCGCGGGACTAATCAGCCCCAGCATTTT.